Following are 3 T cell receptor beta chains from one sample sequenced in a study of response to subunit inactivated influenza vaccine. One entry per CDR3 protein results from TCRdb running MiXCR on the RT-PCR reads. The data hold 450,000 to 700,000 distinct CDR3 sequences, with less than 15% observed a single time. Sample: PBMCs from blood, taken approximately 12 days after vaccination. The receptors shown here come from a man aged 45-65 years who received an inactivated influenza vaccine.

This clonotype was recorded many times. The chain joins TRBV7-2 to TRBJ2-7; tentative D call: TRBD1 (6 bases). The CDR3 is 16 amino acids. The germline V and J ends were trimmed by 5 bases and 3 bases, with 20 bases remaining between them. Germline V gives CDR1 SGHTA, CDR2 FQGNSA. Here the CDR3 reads CASSPAARDTSYEQYF. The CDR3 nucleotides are TGTGCCAGCAGCCCCGCCGCCCGGGACACAAGCTACGAGCAGTACTTC. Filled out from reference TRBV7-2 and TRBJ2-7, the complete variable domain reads GAGVSQSPSNKVTEKGKDVELRCDPISGHTALYWYRQSLGQGLEFLIYFQGNSAPDKSGLPSDRFSAERTGGSVSTLTIQRTQQEDSAVYLCASSPAARDTSYEQYFGPGTRLTVT.

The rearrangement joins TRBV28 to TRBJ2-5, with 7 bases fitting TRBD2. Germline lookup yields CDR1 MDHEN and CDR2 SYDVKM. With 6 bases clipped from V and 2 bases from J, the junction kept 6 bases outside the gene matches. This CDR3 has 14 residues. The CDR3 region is CASSIISGQETQYF. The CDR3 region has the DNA TGTGCCAGCAGCATAATTAGCGGGCAAGAGACCCAGTACTTC.

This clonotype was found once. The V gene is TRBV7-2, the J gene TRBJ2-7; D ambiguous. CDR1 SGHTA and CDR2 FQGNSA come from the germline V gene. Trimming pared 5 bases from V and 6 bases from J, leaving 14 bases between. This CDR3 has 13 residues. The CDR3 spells CASSPRSQGEQYF. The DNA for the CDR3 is TGTGCCAGCAGCCCCCGGAGCCAAGGCGAGCAGTACTTC.